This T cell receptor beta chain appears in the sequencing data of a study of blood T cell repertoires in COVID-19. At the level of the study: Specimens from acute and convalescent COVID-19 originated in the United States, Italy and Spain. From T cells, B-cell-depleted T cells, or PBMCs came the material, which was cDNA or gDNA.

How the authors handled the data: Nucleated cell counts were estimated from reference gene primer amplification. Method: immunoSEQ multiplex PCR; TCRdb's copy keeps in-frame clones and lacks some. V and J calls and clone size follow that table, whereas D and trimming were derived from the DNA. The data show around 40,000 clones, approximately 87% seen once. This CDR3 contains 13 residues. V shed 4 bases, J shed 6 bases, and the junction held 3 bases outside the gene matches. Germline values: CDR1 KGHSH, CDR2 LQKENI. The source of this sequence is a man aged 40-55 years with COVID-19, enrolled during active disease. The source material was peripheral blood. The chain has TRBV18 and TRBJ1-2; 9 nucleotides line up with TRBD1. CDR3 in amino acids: CASSQDRGDGYTF. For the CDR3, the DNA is TGTGCCAGCTCACAAGACAGGGGGGATGGCTACACCTTC.